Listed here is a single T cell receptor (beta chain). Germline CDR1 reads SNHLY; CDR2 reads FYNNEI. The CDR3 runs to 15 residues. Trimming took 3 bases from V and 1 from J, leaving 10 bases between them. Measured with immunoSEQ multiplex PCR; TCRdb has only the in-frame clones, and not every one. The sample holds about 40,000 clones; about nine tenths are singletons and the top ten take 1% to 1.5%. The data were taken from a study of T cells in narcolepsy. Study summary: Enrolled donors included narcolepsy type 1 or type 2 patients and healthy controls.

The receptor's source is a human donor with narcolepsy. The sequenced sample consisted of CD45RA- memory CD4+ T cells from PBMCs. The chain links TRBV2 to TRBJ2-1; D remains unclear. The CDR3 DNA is TGTGCCAGCAGTGATAGAGAGAGGTCCTACAATGAGCAGTTCTTC. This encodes CASSDRERSYNEQFF.